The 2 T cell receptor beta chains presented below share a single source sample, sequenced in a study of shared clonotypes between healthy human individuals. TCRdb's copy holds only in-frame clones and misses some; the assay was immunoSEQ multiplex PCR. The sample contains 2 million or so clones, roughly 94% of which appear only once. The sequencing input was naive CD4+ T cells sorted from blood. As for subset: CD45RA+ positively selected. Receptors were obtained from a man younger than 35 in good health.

CDR3 sequence reads: CASSLRLLGTNTGELFF. The CDR3 nucleotides are TGTGCCAGCAGCTTAAGATTACTGGGCACGAACACCGGGGAGCTGTTTTTT. The J gene is TRBJ2-2, the V gene TRBV11-3; no firm D call. Germline CDR1 SGHNT, CDR2 YENEEA. The V end lost 2 bases, the J end lost 0 bases, and 13 bases lay between the germline ends. This CDR3 is 17 amino acids long.

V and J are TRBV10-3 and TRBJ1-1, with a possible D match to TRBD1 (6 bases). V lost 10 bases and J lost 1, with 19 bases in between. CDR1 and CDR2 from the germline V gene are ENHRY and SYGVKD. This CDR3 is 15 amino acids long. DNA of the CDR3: TGTGCCACCATACACTCATTGACAGGGAACACTGAAGCTTTCTTT. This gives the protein CATIHSLTGNTEAFF.